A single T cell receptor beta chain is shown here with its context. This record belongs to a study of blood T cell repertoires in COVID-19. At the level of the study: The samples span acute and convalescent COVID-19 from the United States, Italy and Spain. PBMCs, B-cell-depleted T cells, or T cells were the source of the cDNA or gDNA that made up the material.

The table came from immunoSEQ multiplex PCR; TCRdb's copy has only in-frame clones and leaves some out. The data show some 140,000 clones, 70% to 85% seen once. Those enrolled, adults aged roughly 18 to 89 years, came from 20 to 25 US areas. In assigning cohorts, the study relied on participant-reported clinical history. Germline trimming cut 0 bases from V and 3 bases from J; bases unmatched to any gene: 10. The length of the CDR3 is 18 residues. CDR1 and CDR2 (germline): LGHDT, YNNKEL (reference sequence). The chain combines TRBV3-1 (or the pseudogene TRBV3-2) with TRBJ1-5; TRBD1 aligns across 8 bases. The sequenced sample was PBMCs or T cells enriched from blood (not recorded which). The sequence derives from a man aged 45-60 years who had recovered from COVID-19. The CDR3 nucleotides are TGTGCCAGCAGCCAAGACCTCATACAGGGGGGATACAATCAGCCCCAGCATTTT. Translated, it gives CASSQDLIQGGYNQPQHF.